The sequence of this TCR beta chain was determined in a study of CD4+ T cells in melanoma. The CDR3 contains 10 residues. Per germline, CDR1 SGHVS and CDR2 FQNEAQ. With 5 bases removed from V and 10 bases from J, the gap between germline ends came to 8 bases. Study-wide results and caveats: In melanoma, neoantigen-specific CD4+ T cells reportedly differed in differentiation state. A reported correlation linked neoantigen-specific CD4+ T cells to CD8+, macrophage and B cell function.

This clone was picked up a small number of times. Its antigen remains unknown. Data came from immunoSEQ multiplex PCR; TCRdb stores just in-frame clones and leaves some out. The sample includes roughly 6,900 clones, over 65% of them seen just once. The chain couples TRBV7-8 to TRBJ1-1, with D uncertain. The clonotype comes from a human donor with melanoma. The sample consisted of cells from a culture (not recorded whether cultured in vitro). CDR3 loop: CASSPPGAFF. DNA of the CDR3: TGTGCCAGCAGCCCTCCCGGAGCTTTCTTT.